This entry lists 25 T cell receptor beta chains sequenced from one sample in a study of cytomegalovirus exposure and HLA in healthy donors. PCR used 60 Vbeta primers and 13 Jbeta primers. TCRdb's table, derived via immunoSEQ multiplex PCR, lists solely in-frame clones and lacks some. This repertoire shows about 130,000 clones, 70% to 80% found once; its top ten account for 4%. Sequences were obtained from PBMCs. These receptors were taken from a man aged 35 to 55 in good health and CMV-seropositive.

The chain links TRBV11-2 to TRBJ1-4, with 7 positions matching TRBD1. V shed 5 bases and J 0 bases; nucleotides not matched to a gene: 6. The V gene's germline CDR1 is SGHAT and CDR2 FQNNGV. The CDR3 is made up of 16 amino acids. The CDR3 reads CASSVIQGATNEKLFF. The CDR3 DNA reads TGTGCCAGCAGCGTCATCCAGGGGGCAACTAATGAAAAACTGTTTTTT.

The chain couples TRBV13 to TRBJ2-2; 11 positions match TRBD2. With 5 bases clipped from V and 6 bases from J, the junction kept 8 bases outside the gene matches. CDR1 and CDR2 (germline): PRHDT, FYEKMQ (reference sequence). The CDR3 extends over 16 amino acids. The CDR3 spells CASSIGTSGPSGELFF. CDR3 DNA sequence: TGTGCCAGCAGCATCGGGACTAGCGGACCCTCCGGGGAGCTGTTTTTT. The whole variable domain, filled in from reference TRBV13 and TRBJ2-2, reads AAGVIQSPRHLIKEKRETATLKCYPIPRHDTVYWYQQGPGQDPQFLISFYEKMQSDKGSIPDRFSAQQFSDYHSELNMSSLELGDSALYFCASSIGTSGPSGELFFGEGSRLTVL.

J is TRBJ1-5 and V is TRBV2, with D possibly being TRBD1 (6 bases). The length of the CDR3 is 13 residues. V was trimmed by 3 bases and J by 5 bases, leaving 8 bases between them. Germline V gene data show CDR1 as SNHLY and CDR2 as FYNNEI. CDR3 coding DNA: TGTGCCAGCAGTGACAGGGGTGATCAGCCCCAGCATTTT. This codes for CASSDRGDQPQHF.

Comments on this clone: The germline gene is not matched at one end of the junction; a read error may be the cause. V and J are TRBV5-1 and TRBJ2-7; 8 bases fit TRBD1. The CDR3 runs to 16 residues. Germline V CDR1 and CDR2: SGHRS, YFSETQ. The CDR3 loop reads CASSLVVRTGSSEQYF. DNA for the CDR3: TGCGCCAGCAGCTTGGTGGTCAGGACAGGGTCCTCCGAGCAGTACTTC.

The chain joins TRBV9 to TRBJ2-2, with a weak D call TRBD1 (5 bases). The V gene lost 3 bases and the J gene lost 2 bases, with 8 bases spanning the gap. The CDR3 is made up of 14 amino acids. CDR1 and CDR2 from the germline V gene are SGDLS and YYNGEE. This chain's CDR3 is CASSATVNTGELFF. CDR3 sequence (DNA): TGTGCCAGCAGCGCGACAGTTAACACCGGGGAGCTGTTTTTT.

The genes are TRBV10-3 and TRBJ2-5; 8 bases match TRBD1. The CDR3 has 14 amino acids. Trimming cost V 9 bases and J 5 bases; bases outside gene matches: 11. From germline, CDR1 is ENHRY and CDR2 SYGVKD. The CDR3 loop reads CAMRGQGREETQYF. The CDR3 coding sequence is TGTGCCATGAGAGGACAGGGTCGAGAGGAGACCCAGTACTTC.

This clone has just one count. The CDR3 bases are TGTGCCAGCAGCTCCAACCCGACTAATGAGCAGTTCTTC. Translated, it gives CASSSNPTNEQFF. The J gene is TRBJ2-1, the V gene TRBV7-7, with D unresolved. Deletions cut 4 bases from V and 7 bases from J, with 11 bases between. Germline V gene lookup returns CDR1 SSHAT and CDR2 FNYEAQ (reference sequence). The length of the CDR3 is 13 residues. Using reference TRBV7-7 and TRBJ2-1 for the parts outside the CDR3, the full variable domain is GAGVSQSPRYKVTKRGQDVTLRCDPISSHATLYWYQQALGQGPEFLTYFNYEAQPDKSGLPSDRFSAERPEGSISTLTIQRTEQRDSAMYRCASSSNPTNEQFFGPGTRLTVL.

The V and J genes are TRBV19 and TRBJ1-1; a possible D gene is TRBD1 (6 bases). V dropped 11 bases and J dropped 2 bases, with 12 bases sitting between them. This CDR3 has 12 residues. Germline CDR1 reads LNHDA; CDR2 reads SQIVND (reference sequence). CDR3 in amino acids: CASGQINTEAFF. In DNA form, the CDR3 reads TGTGCCTCAGGACAGATTAACACTGAAGCTTTCTTT. Complete variable domain (other parts from reference TRBV19 and TRBJ1-1): DGGITQSPKYLFRKEGQNVTLSCEQNLNHDAMYWYRQDPGQGLRLIYYSQIVNDFQKGDIAEGYSVSREKKESFPLTVTSAQKNPTAFYLCASGQINTEAFFGQGTRLTVV.

This clone was seen a single time. The chain is built from TRBV4-3 and TRBJ2-7, with D perhaps TRBD2 (5 bases). V was clipped by 3 bases and J by 2 bases, with 11 bases between them. This CDR3 has 14 residues. Germline V gene lookup returns CDR1 LGHNA and CDR2 YSLEER. This CDR3 is CASSHIDGAYEQYF. CDR3 nucleotide sequence: TGCGCCAGCAGCCATATCGACGGGGCCTACGAGCAGTACTTC.

This clone was observed a handful of times. The V call is TRBV4-2, the J call TRBJ1-4; unclear D gene. The CDR3 covers 15 residues. V gave up 1 base and J gave up 2 bases, with 8 bases separating them. Looked up from germline, CDR1 is LGHNA and CDR2 is YNFKEQ. The CDR3 reads CASSQGEGTNEKLFF. In DNA form, the CDR3 reads TGTGCCAGCAGCCAAGGGGAGGGTACTAATGAAAAACTGTTTTTT.

This clone was seen more than once but under ten times. The CDR3 region has the DNA TGTGCCAGCAGTCACCTACAGGGGGCTACCACTGAAGCTTTCTTT. Amino acid sequence: CASSHLQGATTEAFF. V is TRBV27 and J is TRBJ1-1; TRBD1 aligns across 9 bases. With V trimmed by 5 bases and J by 4 bases, 8 bases remained unmatched. CDR1 is MNHEY, CDR2 SMNVEV, per germline (reference sequence). This CDR3 is built from 15 residues.

This clone was seen a few times. This chain connects TRBV30 to TRBJ1-2; tentative D call: TRBD1 (5 bases). This CDR3 contains 17 residues. Looked up from germline, CDR1 is GTSNPN and CDR2 is SVGIG (reference sequence). V was trimmed by 4 bases and J by 1 base, leaving 22 bases between them. Here the CDR3 reads CAWTDSDIRSVNYGYTF. The CDR3 region has the DNA TGTGCCTGGACTGATTCGGACATCCGGTCCGTTAACTATGGCTACACCTTC.

The J gene is TRBJ1-1, the V gene TRBV6-6; D is uncertain. CDR3 length: 15 amino acids. V lost 0 bases, J lost 2 bases, and 10 bases lay in between. Germline lookup yields CDR1 MNHNY and CDR2 SVGAGI (reference sequence). In DNA, the CDR3 is TGTGCCAGCAGTTACTCCCAAACACCCAACACTGAAGCTTTCTTT. This encodes CASSYSQTPNTEAFF.

There are a few counts of this clone. V and J are TRBV11-2 and TRBJ2-7; TRBD1 aligns across 8 bases. Germline values: CDR1 SGHAT, CDR2 FQNNGV. The CDR3 contains 15 residues. Unmatched junction bases numbered 10, after V lost 5 bases and J lost 4 bases. DNA of the CDR3: TGTGCCAGCAGCCCAAGACGGCAGGGGGCTTACGAGCAGTACTTC. It specifies CASSPRRQGAYEQYF.

V gene TRBV30 combines with J gene TRBJ1-2; tentative D call: TRBD1 (6 bases). This CDR3 comprises 15 residues. Germline V gives CDR1 GTSNPN, CDR2 SVGIG (reference sequence). V shed 0 bases and J shed 4 bases, with 15 bases lying between them. The CDR3 sequence is CAWSVNGGPFYGYTF. DNA of the CDR3: TGTGCCTGGAGTGTGAACGGGGGGCCTTTCTATGGCTACACCTTC.

This clone has only one observation. The rearrangement uses TRBV30 and TRBJ1-2; a weak D match, TRBD1 (5 bases). The CDR3 covers 13 residues. The germline CDR1 and CDR2 sequences are GTSNPN and SVGIG (reference sequence). Trimming shortened V by 4 bases and J by 8 bases, and 17 bases separated the two germline ends. This CDR3 reads CAWTGRGTGGYTF. Here the CDR3 DNA reads TGTGCCTGGACTGGGCGGGGGACGGGGGGCTACACCTTC.

V and J are TRBV2 and TRBJ2-1, with 7 bases matching TRBD2. The CDR3 loop spans 11 amino acids. Trimming at V came to 7 bases and at J to 9 bases, leaving 3 bases not matched to a gene. Germline V lookup: CDR1 SNHLY, CDR2 FYNNEI. For the CDR3, the DNA is TGTGCCAGCAAGCGGGACGGTGAGCAGTTCTTC. Amino acids: CASKRDGEQFF.

This chain links TRBV10-3 with TRBJ2-7; 7 positions agree with TRBD2. This CDR3 is built from 13 residues. The trim removed 4 bases at V and 3 bases at J, leaving 3 bases unmatched. Germline V gives CDR1 ENHRY, CDR2 SYGVKD. The CDR3 coding sequence is TGTGCCATCAGTGGCGGGGGAGGCTACGAGCAGTACTTC. Translation gives CAISGGGGYEQYF.

This clone counts as large. The chain combines TRBV29-1 with TRBJ2-7; D might be TRBD2 (5 bases). CDR1 is SQVTM, CDR2 ANQGSEA, per germline. The CDR3 consists of 11 residues. Trimming cost V 7 bases and J 4 bases, with 11 bases left between them. CDR3 amino acids: CSAGVGYEQYF. CDR3 in DNA: TGCAGCGCCGGGGTGGGTTACGAGCAGTACTTC.

The chain combines TRBV11-3 with TRBJ2-7, with 8 bases aligning to TRBD2. The ends lost 5 bases at V and 0 bases at J; junction bases unmatched: 6. Germline CDR1 is SGHNT and CDR2 is YENEEA. The CDR3 has 15 amino acids. For the CDR3, the DNA is TGTGCCAGCAGCCCTGGACTAGCCCCCTCCTACGAGCAGTACTTC. Protein: CASSPGLAPSYEQYF.

The gene calls are TRBV7-2 and TRBJ2-1; 14 bases agree with TRBD2. The germline V gene has CDR1 SGHTA and CDR2 FQGNSA. Trimming removed 5 bases from V and 3 bases from J; junction bases left unmatched: 6. The CDR3 contains 17 residues. The CDR3 DNA is TGTGCCAGCAGCCCCCGGACTAGCGGGAGGCTCTACAATGAGCAGTTCTTC. Translating gives CASSPRTSGRLYNEQFF.

V gene TRBV6-1 combines with J gene TRBJ2-1; 9 bases match TRBD2. Per germline, CDR1 MNHNS and CDR2 SASEGT. V dropped 8 bases and J dropped 8; count of bases not matched to a gene: 7. CDR3 length equals 13 residues. In nucleotides, the CDR3 is TGTGCCAGCCACACTAGCGGGCCGCATGAGCAGTTCTTC. This translates into CASHTSGPHEQFF.

This clone was seen more than once but under ten times. The chain's CDR3 is CASSYHQGTGELFF. The CDR3 DNA reads TGTGCCAGCAGTTACCATCAGGGAACCGGGGAGCTGTTTTTT. The rearrangement links TRBV6-5 to TRBJ2-2, with D maybe TRBD1 (5 bases). The CDR3 is 14 amino acids. V lost 2 bases to trimming and J lost 5 bases, with 9 bases between them. The germline V gene has CDR1 MNHEY and CDR2 SVGAGI.

The rearrangement joins TRBV2 to TRBJ2-1; possible D gene TRBD2, 6 bases. Germline V lookup: CDR1 SNHLY, CDR2 FYNNEI. V gave up 6 bases and J gave up 9 bases, with 24 bases separating them. There are 16 residues in the CDR3. The CDR3 spells CASSETRRVPDGEQFF. CDR3 sequence (DNA): TGTGCCAGCAGCGAGACTAGGAGGGTCCCCGACGGTGAGCAGTTCTTC.

This sequence joins TRBV7-8 and TRBJ1-6; unclear D gene. CDR1 and CDR2 (germline): SGHVS, FQNEAQ. The CDR3 runs 15 residues. Trimming cost V 5 bases and J 0 bases, with 8 bases left between them. CDR3 residues: CASSVGSSYNSPLHF. The CDR3 bases are TGTGCCAGCAGCGTCGGGAGCTCCTATAATTCACCCCTCCACTTT.